Presented here are 26 T cell receptor beta chains from one specimen sequenced in a study of blood T cell repertoires in COVID-19. Measured with immunoSEQ multiplex PCR; TCRdb has only the in-frame clones, and not every one. The sample lists around 170,000 clones; 86% were seen once. Sequenced: peripheral blood. All receptors derive from a man aged 50-59 years with active or convalescent COVID-19.

The V and J genes are TRBV5-5 and TRBJ1-5; D is undetermined. The CDR3 length is 15 residues. V lost 3 bases and J lost 1, with 11 bases in between. Germline CDR1 is SGHKS and CDR2 is YYEKEE (reference sequence). CDR3 residues: CASSSEVESNQPQHF. For the CDR3, the DNA is TGTGCCAGCAGCTCCGAGGTGGAGAGCAATCAGCCCCAGCATTTT.

The chain recombines TRBV29-1 with TRBJ2-1; a weak D match, TRBD1 (5 bases). Trimming took 1 base from V and 6 from J, leaving 7 bases between them. Per germline, CDR1 SQVTM and CDR2 ANQGSEA. The CDR3 has 12 amino acids. The CDR3 bases are TGCAGCGTTGAAGTGGGGCCCAATGAGCAGTTCTTC. Protein product: CSVEVGPNEQFF.

This rearrangement joins TRBV28 to TRBJ1-1, with TRBD1 as a possible D gene (5 bases). Per the germline V gene, CDR1 is MDHEN and CDR2 is SYDVKM. This CDR3 region has 13 residues. Trimming took 8 bases from V and 3 from J, leaving 13 bases between them. Here the CDR3 DNA reads TGTGCCAGCCTCCGGGGGGTATACACTGAAGCTTTCTTT. Translating it yields CASLRGVYTEAFF.

The chain is built from TRBV20-1 and TRBJ1-1, with D hard to call. The length of the CDR3 is 16 residues. V gave up 3 bases and J gave up 0 bases, with 17 bases separating them. Germline V CDR1 and CDR2: DFQATT, SNEGSKA (reference sequence). CDR3 nucleotide sequence: TGCAGTGCTAGTGAACCTGGTGGGCCAATGAACACTGAAGCTTTCTTT. Its protein product is CSASEPGGPMNTEAFF.

V is TRBV20-1 and J is TRBJ2-1; D is unresolved. This CDR3 is 11 amino acids long. Germline values: CDR1 DFQATT, CDR2 SNEGSKA (reference sequence). The V end lost 0 bases, the J end lost 9 bases, and 6 bases lay between the germline ends. The CDR3 sequence: CSARDPGEQFF. The CDR3 DNA reads TGCAGTGCTAGAGATCCGGGTGAGCAGTTCTTC.

This clone was seen once. V usage is TRBV24-1 and J usage is TRBJ1-5; D not certain. Looked up from germline, CDR1 is KGHDR and CDR2 is SFDVKD. The CDR3 has 14 residues. V was cut by 5 bases and J by 2 bases, with 9 bases left in between. The chain's CDR3 is CATSAGFGNQPQHF. The CDR3 bases are TGTGCCACCAGTGCCGGGTTTGGCAATCAGCCCCAGCATTTT.

V usage is TRBV4-1 and J usage is TRBJ1-2; D is perhaps TRBD1 (6 bases). V was shortened by 4 bases and J by 2 bases, with 11 bases between the two germline ends. In germline, CDR1 is MGHRA, CDR2 YSYEKL. The CDR3 spans 14 residues. CDR3 coding DNA: TGCGCCAGCAGCCTCCGGCAGGGGAACTATGGCTACACCTTC. It translates to CASSLRQGNYGYTF.

V is TRBV27 and J is TRBJ1-2; D may be TRBD1 (6 bases). The CDR3 contains 14 residues. Per germline, CDR1 MNHEY and CDR2 SMNVEV (reference sequence). V was trimmed by 6 bases and J by 4 bases, leaving 15 bases between them. CDR3 in DNA: TGTGCCAGCAGCTTTGATGGACAGTTCTATGGCTACACCTTC. Amino acid sequence: CASSFDGQFYGYTF.

The chain carries TRBV30 and TRBJ1-1; D perhaps matches TRBD1 (5 bases). The CDR3 runs to 13 residues. V lost 1 base, J lost 8 bases, and 14 bases lay in between. Germline V CDR1 and CDR2: GTSNPN, SVGIG (reference sequence). In nucleotides, the CDR3 is TGTGCCTGGAGTGCCAGCGGGGCAGGGGAAGCTTTCTTT. Translating it yields CAWSASGAGEAFF.

V gene TRBV19 combines with J gene TRBJ1-1, with TRBD1 matching 8 bases. CDR1 is LNHDA, CDR2 SQIVND, per germline (reference sequence). This CDR3 region has 15 residues. The V and J ends lost 6 bases and 0 bases, in that order; junction bases with no gene match: 6. This CDR3 reads CASSPQQGVNTEAFF. For the CDR3, the DNA is TGTGCCAGTAGCCCACAACAGGGGGTGAACACTGAAGCTTTCTTT.

The J gene is TRBJ2-3, the V gene TRBV2, with TRBD2 as a possible D gene (6 bases). Trimming cost V 7 bases and J 1 base, with 12 bases left between them. Germline assignment: CDR1 SNHLY and CDR2 FYNNEI. This CDR3 has 14 residues. In DNA form, the CDR3 reads TGTGCCAGCATGTTCCAGCGGGGCACAGATACGCAGTATTTT. Its protein product is CASMFQRGTDTQYF.

The chain joins TRBV15 to TRBJ2-6; 8 bases agree with TRBD1. Looked up from germline, CDR1 is LNHNV and CDR2 is YYDKDF (reference sequence). The CDR3 sequence is 16 residues long. The ends lost 4 bases at V and 5 bases at J; junction bases unmatched: 7. CDR3 coding DNA: TGTGCCACCAGCACAGGGGGACAGGAGTGGGCCAACGTCCTGACTTTC. Its translation is CATSTGGQEWANVLTF.

This chain joins TRBV6-6 and TRBJ1-3; maybe TRBD1 (5 bases). Germline V gives CDR1 MNHNY, CDR2 SVGAGI (reference sequence). Trimming removed 5 bases from V and 2 bases from J, with 13 bases in between. The CDR3 is 15 residues long. CDR3 sequence reads: CASSDSGSAGNTIYF. In DNA, the CDR3 is TGTGCCAGCAGTGACAGCGGGTCCGCTGGAAACACCATATATTTT.

In this sample, this clone turned up many times. This sequence joins TRBV29-1 and TRBJ2-1; TRBD2 is a possible D gene (5 bases). V was clipped by 0 bases and J by 11 bases, with 17 bases between them. This CDR3 has 14 residues. Germline V gives CDR1 SQVTM, CDR2 ANQGSEA. CDR3 region: CSVEDEGRRGKQFF. The CDR3 coding sequence is TGCAGCGTTGAAGATGAGGGTCGGAGAGGTAAGCAGTTCTTC.

The chain is built from TRBV5-5 and TRBJ1-3; a weak D match, TRBD1 (5 bases). Germline CDR1 and CDR2: SGHKS and YYEKEE (reference sequence). Trimming took 6 bases from V and 2 from J, leaving 18 bases between them. This CDR3 is 16 amino acids long. As DNA, the CDR3 is TGTGCCAGCATCAAGGGAGGTGCGGGGGCTGGAAACACCATATATTTT. Translated, it gives CASIKGGAGAGNTIYF.

DNA of the CDR3: TGTGCCAGCAGTTATGACAGGGATGGGAATTCACCCCTCCACTTT. This codes for CASSYDRDGNSPLHF. The chain has TRBV6-5 and TRBJ1-6; 7 bases match TRBD1. Germline CDR1 reads MNHEY; CDR2 reads SVGAGI. The CDR3 is made up of 15 amino acids. The V gene end was trimmed by 3 bases and the J gene end by 7 bases; junction bases not matched to a gene: 6.

This clone has just a few counts. The rearrangement uses TRBV27 and TRBJ2-2; D perhaps matches TRBD1 (6 bases). Germline V gives CDR1 MNHEY, CDR2 SMNVEV (reference sequence). The CDR3 runs to 18 residues. Trimming shortened V by 8 bases and J by 3 bases, and 25 bases separated the two germline ends. For the CDR3, the DNA is TGTGCCAGCTCAACACCACTGGAAGGGGGTCGACACACCGGGGAGCTGTTTTTT. This codes for CASSTPLEGGRHTGELFF.

CDR3 residues: CASSAQGLTSGSYNSPLHF. The DNA of the CDR3 is TGTGCCAGCAGCGCTCAGGGGCTGACTTCGGGCTCCTATAATTCACCCCTCCACTTT. The V gene is TRBV9, the J gene TRBJ1-6, with D maybe TRBD1 (6 bases). In germline, CDR1 is SGDLS, CDR2 YYNGEE. The length of the CDR3 is 19 residues. Trimming shortened V by 3 bases and J by 0 bases, and 19 bases separated the two germline ends.

This sequence joins TRBV9 and TRBJ1-3; D call uncertain. The CDR3 is 15 amino acids. Germline assignment: CDR1 SGDLS and CDR2 YYNGEE. The ends were cut back, 0 bases at V and 4 bases at J, with 11 bases in the middle. In DNA form, the CDR3 reads TGTGCCAGCAGCGTAGATTACATCCTGGGAAACACCATATATTTT. Translating it yields CASSVDYILGNTIYF. The full variable domain, in which reference TRBV9 and TRBJ1-3 provide the parts outside the CDR3, is DSGVTQTPKHLITATGQRVTLRCSPRSGDLSVYWYQQSLDQGLQFLIQYYNGEERAKGNILERFSAQQFPDLHSELNLSSLELGDSALYFCASSVDYILGNTIYFGEGSWLTVV.

This sequence joins TRBV11-2 and TRBJ1-2, with a tentative D call TRBD1 (6 bases). The ends were cut back, 5 bases at V and 2 bases at J, with 9 bases in the middle. In germline, CDR1 is SGHAT, CDR2 FQNNGV. The CDR3 totals 13 residues. Here the CDR3 reads CASSADRNYGYTF. The CDR3 region has the DNA TGTGCCAGCAGCGCGGACAGAAACTATGGCTACACCTTC.

This clone appeared once. The V call is TRBV18, the J call TRBJ1-2, with 12 nucleotides matching TRBD1. Unmatched junction bases numbered 3, after V lost 4 bases and J lost 3 bases. The germline gives CDR1 KGHSH, CDR2 LQKENI. The CDR3 length is 15 residues. The CDR3 DNA sequence: TGTGCCAGCTCACAACGGGACAGGGGGCACTATGGCTACACCTTC. Translated: CASSQRDRGHYGYTF.

The chain is built from TRBV30 and TRBJ2-1; D possibly corresponds to TRBD1 (5 bases). The ends were cut back, 2 bases at V and 7 bases at J, with 9 bases in the middle. This CDR3 contains 12 residues. The V gene's germline CDR1 is GTSNPN and CDR2 SVGIG (reference sequence). The CDR3, as DNA: TGTGCCTGGAGTCCTGGGGCGAATGAGCAGTTCTTC. Translated, it gives CAWSPGANEQFF.

The chain has TRBV4-3 and TRBJ2-7; D not certain. Germline values: CDR1 LGHNA, CDR2 YSLEER. The CDR3 covers 13 residues. Trimming shortened V by 3 bases and J by 7 bases, and 13 bases separated the two germline ends. The CDR3 DNA reads TGCGCCAGCAGCCAGGCCCTTTCGAGGGAGCAGTACTTC. As protein: CASSQALSREQYF.

This chain joins TRBV3-1 (or the pseudogene TRBV3-2) and TRBJ1-1; 8 positions match TRBD1. CDR1 and CDR2 (germline): LGHDT, YNNKEL (reference sequence). Unmatched junction bases numbered 2, after V lost 1 base and J lost 4 bases. The CDR3 contains 14 residues. This CDR3 reads CASSQATGGTEAFF. As DNA, the CDR3 is TGTGCCAGCAGCCAAGCAACAGGGGGCACTGAAGCTTTCTTT.

To note about this clone: The sample contains more than one DNA sequence encoding this CDR3. V gene TRBV19 combines with J gene TRBJ1-5; a possible D gene is TRBD1 (6 bases). CDR3 length: 13 residues. V lost 7 bases, J lost 7 bases, and 14 bases lay in between. Looked up from germline, CDR1 is LNHDA and CDR2 is SQIVND (reference sequence). The CDR3 loop is CASNRGASQPQHF. The CDR3 DNA sequence: TGTGCCAGTAACCGGGGGGCGAGCCAGCCCCAGCATTTT.

This sequence joins TRBV9 and TRBJ2-5; 12 nucleotides align to TRBD2. After removal of 4 bases from V and 5 bases from J, the junction contained 6 bases not matched to a gene. The V gene's germline CDR1 is SGDLS and CDR2 YYNGEE. The CDR3 extends over 15 amino acids. The CDR3 is CASSPTSGGMETQYF. In DNA form, the CDR3 reads TGTGCCAGCAGCCCAACTAGCGGGGGGATGGAGACCCAGTACTTC. Full variable domain (remainder filled in from reference TRBV9 and TRBJ2-5): DSGVTQTPKHLITATGQRVTLRCSPRSGDLSVYWYQQSLDQGLQFLIQYYNGEERAKGNILERFSAQQFPDLHSELNLSSLELGDSALYFCASSPTSGGMETQYFGPGTRLLVL.